What follows is one T cell receptor (beta chain) and its context. The antigen it recognizes is unknown. No base qualities exist here, and no much larger clone lies one base off it. The CDR3 measures 13 amino acids from cysteine to phenylalanine. Only the CDR3 portion is preserved as DNA: 39 bases, with reading frame beginning at the first base. CDR1 and CDR2 were assigned from the germline V gene as MGHDK and SYGVNS. Library method: the immunoSEQ multiplex PCR assay. The multiplex PCR relied on a mix of 60 forward primers for TCR Vbeta segments and 13 reverse primers for TCR Jbeta segments. The CDR3 region of rearranged TCR beta genes was amplified from genomic DNA with a multiplex PCR assay. Amplified TCR beta libraries were sequenced as 87-base-pair reads on the Illumina HiSeq System. Processing in the source paper ran as follows. In a later analysis, 80 million or so unique TCR beta chains were counted across the 666 repertoires, and roughly 11 million of these chains were shared by at least two donors. Raw reads were error-corrected and collapsed into unique sequences by a nearest-neighbor algorithm in which closely related sequences were merged to remove PCR and sequencing errors. Alignment of CDR3 sequences to IMGT reference sequences was used to assign V, D and J gene segments. For a sequence to be retained, at least a six-nucleotide match to both a V gene segment and a J gene segment was required. A rearrangement was called productive if the CDR3 had no stop codons and remained in frame with V and J, and every other rearrangement was called non-productive. Following IMGT convention, CDR3 was defined as the stretch from the second conserved V-encoded cysteine to the conserved J-encoded phenylalanine. The earlier analysis of about 560 of the donors excluded any sequence lacking an unambiguous match to a single V gene segment. In an earlier analysis of approximately 560 of the donors, a V segment was called functional when productive rearrangements were above 56.7%, and segregating when the standard deviation between donors exceeded 5%. A statistical classification framework was built for diagnosing cytomegalovirus status from the catalog of TCR beta chain sequences. A later analysis assigned V and J genes by comparing TCR nucleotide sequences with IMGT/GENE-DB human TR gene sequences. The TCRdist pipeline was used in a later analysis to assign CDR3 sequences and most-parsimonious VDJ recombination scenarios. In a later analysis, every TCR beta chain was defined by the combination of its CDR3 amino acid sequence and its V-gene family, and reads without a unique V-gene family were dropped. In a later analysis, several hundred highly shared, low-generation-probability nucleotide sequences were removed to address suspected cross-contamination and a sequencing artifact. A later analysis calculated a clonal expansion index for each public chain from normalized within-repertoire ranks of inferred template counts. In a later analysis, generation probabilities were computed with a VDJ recombination model fitted to out-of-frame rearrangements, and the resulting probabilities were checked against IGoR. In a later analysis, TCR-TCR, TCR-HLA and TCR-CMV co-occurrence was scored with hypergeometric tests, and a repertoire-size bias correction was applied to TCR pairs. False discovery rates were estimated in a later analysis by permuting HLA or CMV assignments 20 times. In a later analysis, co-occurring TCRs were grouped using DBSCAN, with TCRdist sequence similarity added in when clustering inside HLA-allele-positive subsets. Repertoires with fewer than 30,000 or more than 120,000 public chains, plus five repertoires with anomalous nucleotide sharing, were excluded from co-occurrence clustering. TCRdb retrieved this table from immuneACCESS and kept in-frame rearrangements only. Not all clones are present; in checked studies, unresolved V genes account for under half, and no reason is known for the remainder. V and J calls and clone size are given by that table; D and trimming were obtained from the DNA. This sample lists more than 90,000 clones; around 80% were detected once. The leading ten clones occupy 0.5% to 0.65% of the sample.

This specimen comes from a study of cytomegalovirus exposure and HLA in healthy donors (dated by TCRdb to about 2017). Turning to the overall study: An earlier analysis of roughly 500 of the donors reported about 250 Gb of sequence data and 117 million unique TCR beta sequences from 150 million to 200 million T cells. An early release covering 500 to 750 HLA-typed donors comprised approximately 290 gigabases of sequencing data and tens of millions of unique TCR sequences. Among the roughly 400 genotyped donors, about 83% belonged to the genetic ancestry cluster associated with self-reported Caucasian donors. The aim of the study was to test whether cataloging public T cell receptors could identify signatures of past pathogen exposure. The study used immunosequencing to profile the T cell repertoires of approximately 640 subjects and linked those repertoires to cytomegalovirus serostatus. A separate validation cohort of roughly 120 different subjects was used in addition to the approximately 610-subject first cohort. To predict cytomegalovirus infection status, the study combined high-throughput TCR immunosequencing, statistical association of individual TCRs with disease status, and machine learning. To study patterns of TCR occurrence, a later analysis re-analyzed previously published TCR beta repertoires from around 700 donors and added high-resolution HLA genotyping. The later analysis used no new phenotypic data to find candidate immune exposures, relying instead on TCR beta sequences and their occurrence across donors. An earlier analysis of approximately 640 of the donors applied high-throughput TCR beta sequencing to assess whether each TCR beta V gene segment acted as functional or pseudogenic. Donor age, sex, ethnicity and CMV serostatus were compiled alongside the repertoire data. A later genetic analysis took genome-wide SNP genotypes for about 65% of the 666 donors and used that subset as a discovery cohort. Every repertoire in the discovery cohort had been generated on one and the same sequencing platform. HLA typing included class I and class II loci at four-digit resolution. The number of typed donors differed by locus: roughly 629-630 for A, B, C, DRB1 and DQB1; approximately 540 for DQA1; over 600 for DPA1; and some 450 for DPB1. Roughly 5 DR-DQ haplotypes were handled as single units for association and clustering because linkage in the cohort was strong. Among a few hundred genotyped donors of the cohort, an average of about 240,000 unique TCR beta nucleotide sequences were sequenced per donor, roughly a sixth of them non-productive.

The cohort consisted of 600 or so healthy bone marrow donors. Cohort members were all nominally healthy when sampled, although unrecorded immune exposures were likely present. The donor tested CMV seronegative, placing the donor among the 350 or so seronegative members of the cohort. A peripheral blood sample was provided by each donor, and peripheral blood mononuclear cells were used for TCR beta sequencing. The Qiagen DNeasy Blood Extraction Kit was used to extract genomic DNA from the blood cell samples. The paper's findings and limits, for the study overall: This cohort had only TCR beta chains sequenced, and the lack of alpha or paired-chain data limited which features could be detected. A cluster of highly shared sequence variants was judged likely to be a technical artifact of the sequencing pipeline. Because some donors lacked HLA typing at each locus, the association tests relied only on the typed subset. In the study, some 160 TCR beta chains were listed as associated with cytomegalovirus. V-gene and J-gene trimming of TCR beta chains was associated with a missense DCLRE1C variant in a later genetic analysis, and the association was replicated in an independent cohort. According to a later analysis, parvovirus B19, influenza, CMV and Epstein-Barr virus appeared linked to several top co-occurrence clusters. A later analysis associated 16,951 TCR beta sequences with specific HLA alleles at a false discovery rate of 0.05. A further reported finding was that TCR beta sequences accurately predicted the HLA-A and HLA-B alleles for most subjects in the first cohort. Cytomegalovirus status was reported to be diagnosed by the classifier with high specificity and sensitivity in both the original and validation cohorts. Across donors, most TCR sequences were observed very rarely, whereas some public TCRs were present in many individuals. In an earlier analysis of around 500 of the donors, most TCR beta V segments appeared in productive rearrangements about 90% or about 30% of the time, broadly matching IMGT annotations. Most CMV-associated TCR beta chains appeared to be HLA-restricted in a later analysis, and the HLA associations seemed to be driven largely by CMV exposure. Roughly uniform sequencing depth across donors was assumed in presence/absence analyses, although this assumption may not hold. Strong co-occurrence of HLA alleles, especially DR and DQ, made assigning TCR associations to individual alleles difficult. A later analysis found that HLA-associated TCR beta chains were more clonally expanded and had lower generation probabilities than equally common non-associated chains. Some IMGT-functional V segments, including TRBV6-2 and TRBV6-3, could not be distinguished by the 87-base-pair reads and were therefore excluded. CMV serostatus was the only immune exposure information available for the cohort. In a later genetic analysis, fewer N-insertions in productive TCRs were reported among donors in an Asian-associated ancestry cluster than the approximately 670-donor mean. Correlated functional status among segregating V segments might reflect linkage disequilibrium, but an unknown experimental factor could not be ruled out. Because counts were too low, 15 to 20 rarely observed V segments, including chromosome 9 orphons, were left out of the earlier analysis of 587 of the donors. According to the authors, the approach could potentially be generalized to other disease states and immunological phenotypes. A few of the identified cytomegalovirus-associated TCR beta chains were confirmed in vitro to be specific for cytomegalovirus antigens. In a later analysis, the rate of TCR association differed among HLA loci, with DRB1 alleles having the most associated TCRs and HLA-C alleles having the fewest.

Sequenced input: PBMCs. The sequence links TRBV25-1 to TRBJ1-2; 7 bases in the middle match TRBD1. The sequence was collected from a man younger than 40 in good health and CMV-seronegative. The sequenced DNA is TGTGGATACAGGGGCCAAGCACACTATGGCTACACCTTC. Its protein is CGYRGQAHYGYTF.